The clone carrying this TCR beta chain was found a few times. Its antigen remains unidentified. This record comes from a study of cytomegalovirus exposure and HLA in healthy donors. PCR involved 60 Vbeta and 13 Jbeta primers. Method: immunoSEQ multiplex PCR; TCRdb's copy keeps in-frame clones and lacks some. The sample carries some 42,000 clones, about 47% recorded once. Study outcomes and limitations: Later analysis suggested links between common viral pathogens and several top significant clusters. An ancestry cluster, one associated with Asian ancestry, reportedly showed fewer N-insertions than the approximately 670-donor mean in a later analysis. The study recorded over 150 TCR beta chains that were cytomegalovirus-associated.

V lost 4 bases, J lost 0 bases, and 13 bases lay in between. The CDR3 consists of 16 residues. CDR1 and CDR2 (germline): LGHNA, YSLEER. What was sequenced was PBMCs. This rearrangement joins TRBV4-3 to TRBJ2-1, with a possible D match to TRBD2 (6 bases). The receptor comes from a human donor in good health. CDR3 coding DNA: TGCGCCAGCAGCCCCCAAGTGGAGGGCTCCTACAATGAGCAGTTCTTC. This sequence encodes CASSPQVEGSYNEQFF.